A selection of T cell receptor beta chains follows, all from one sample in a study of blood T cell repertoires in COVID-19. Measured with immunoSEQ multiplex PCR; TCRdb has only the in-frame clones, and not every one. The top ten hold approximately 15% of the sample, which has about 180,000 clones, approximately 80% seen once. The sequencing input was PBMCs or T cells enriched from blood (not recorded which). All receptors derive from a man in his sixties who had been exposed to COVID-19. CDR3s leave out the opening cysteine and the closing phenylalanine or tryptophan. The D gene is left open where the match is weak.

d_call,j_call,cdr3_length,v_call,cdr3_aa
.,TRBJ2-5,12,TRBV7-3,ASSLSGARETQY
.,TRBJ2-3,13,TRBV30,AWSVLGTSTDTQY
.,TRBJ2-5,11,TRBV14,ASSLGPGETQY
TRBD2,TRBJ2-5,12,TRBV6-2/TRBV6-3,ASSYPPGGRVQY
TRBD1,TRBJ2-3,14,TRBV5-1,ASSRVGGRSTDTQY
TRBD1,TRBJ2-7,13,TRBV5-5,ASSLAAGGLYEQY
TRBD1,TRBJ1-5,14,TRBV24-1,ATSDPGTGVNQPQH
TRBD2,TRBJ2-1,14,TRBV7-9,ASSPRGREGVSEQF
TRBD2,TRBJ2-1,14,TRBV9,ASSPRLAGTYNEQF
.,TRBJ1-6,10,TRBV10-1,ASSAGISPLH
TRBD1,TRBJ1-3,13,TRBV3-1/TRBV3-2,ASSTGGNSGNTIY
.,TRBJ1-5,11,TRBV6-4,ASSDSEGQPQH
TRBD2,TRBJ2-1,15,TRBV7-3,ASSAGTSGSGWDEQF
TRBD2,TRBJ2-2,16,TRBV5-4,ASSLAGTSGRAIRELF
TRBD1,TRBJ2-5,13,TRBV2,ASREGQGIQETQY
.,TRBJ1-2,13,TRBV5-1,ASSRDGTGNYGYT
.,TRBJ1-3,11,TRBV6-4,ASSEWPGNTIY
.,TRBJ2-3,10,TRBV29-1,SAAEYTDTQY
TRBD1,TRBJ1-5,13,TRBV7-2,ASRLDRAGNQPQH
.,TRBJ1-5,15,TRBV28,ASSPLPRGGGNQPQH
TRBD1,TRBJ1-5,13,TRBV6-5,ASRTDRGSRQPQH
.,TRBJ1-5,10,TRBV21-1,ASKGRRQPQH
.,TRBJ1-4,14,TRBV9,ASSQQPSATNEKLF
TRBD2,TRBJ2-1,15,TRBV9,ASSVGTSGSSYNEQF
TRBD1,TRBJ2-5,14,TRBV27,ASSNLGQGAQETQY
.,TRBJ2-3,12,TRBV10-2,ASRISGFTDTQY
.,TRBJ2-2,14,TRBV7-2,ASSLLRVLDTGELF
.,TRBJ1-2,12,TRBV3-1/TRBV3-2,ASSQGAAFYGYT
TRBD2,TRBJ2-7,15,TRBV28,ASSWGGYAGGLYEQY
TRBD1,TRBJ1-2,13,TRBV19,ASSAGDRPNYGYT
TRBD1,TRBJ1-2,13,TRBV30,AWSARDRALYGYT
TRBD1,TRBJ1-1,12,TRBV11-2,ASSADRGMTEAF
TRBD2,TRBJ2-1,11,TRBV12-3/TRBV12-4,ASSLGAGAGRF
.,TRBJ1-5,11,TRBV27,ASSLSGFQPQH
TRBD1,TRBJ1-1,14,TRBV6-5,ASSSGGIIQFTEAF
TRBD1,TRBJ2-4,16,TRBV19,ASSPFRTGVRAKNIQY
.,TRBJ2-7,12,TRBV21-1,AGSWTGLGYEQY
.,TRBJ1-1,12,TRBV5-6,ASSASGTNPEAF
TRBD1,TRBJ2-7,10,TRBV6-5,ASSNRGYEQY
.,TRBJ2-3,12,TRBV9,ASSSRDFADTQY
.,TRBJ1-2,14,TRBV7-2,ASRQGNWGRVYGYT
.,TRBJ1-1,11,TRBV6-2/TRBV6-3,ASSGRGGTEAF
.,TRBJ2-2,14,TRBV6-4,ASSDTRKSDTGELF
.,TRBJ1-2,10,TRBV12-3/TRBV12-4,ASSFDRGGYT
TRBD2,TRBJ2-7,13,TRBV9,ASSFSSGSINEQY
.,TRBJ2-1,14,TRBV19,ASTLGPQGPYNEQF
TRBD2,TRBJ2-1,11,TRBV11-3,ASSSTSSNEQF
.,TRBJ2-1,11,TRBV7-9,ASSIPQSIEQF
TRBD1,TRBJ1-3,13,TRBV2,ASSESTGSGNTIY
.,TRBJ2-1,11,TRBV28,ASRTSGVHEQF
.,TRBJ2-7,14,TRBV11-3,ASSWGGRLRLYEQY
.,TRBJ2-4,10,TRBV10-3,AISPRGGIQY
.,TRBJ1-6,11,TRBV27,ASKTGYNSPLH